The 9 T cell receptor beta chains below were found in one sample sequenced in a study of cytomegalovirus exposure and HLA in healthy donors. Primers: 60 Vbeta forward and 13 Jbeta reverse. Profiling relied on immunoSEQ multiplex PCR, and the TCRdb table lists in-frame clones only, not all of them. The sample carries fewer than 200,000 clones, 82% recorded once. The sample comprised PBMCs. The receptors here all came from a girl between 10 and 17 years old in good health and CMV-seropositive.

The chain couples TRBV6-6 to TRBJ2-7, with 9 bases lining up with TRBD1. Germline V gene data show CDR1 as MNHNY and CDR2 as SVGAGI (reference sequence). CDR3 length: 14 amino acids. The V gene end was trimmed by 6 bases and the J gene end by 5 bases; junction bases not matched to a gene: 8. The CDR3 nucleotides are TGTGCCAGCAGAGACGGACAGGGGAGGCACGAGCAGTACTTC. Translated: CASRDGQGRHEQYF.

This clone has more than one count but fewer than ten. This chain links TRBV2 with TRBJ2-7, with TRBD2 matching 8 bases. J was trimmed by 1 base and V by 4 bases; bases with no gene match: 15. Germline values: CDR1 SNHLY, CDR2 FYNNEI. The CDR3 covers 18 residues. CDR3 bases: TGTGCCAGCAGTGTACGGATGGGCACGACTAGCGCGTCCTACGAGCAGTACTTC. Translating it yields CASSVRMGTTSASYEQYF.

The rearrangement joins TRBV18 to TRBJ1-1, with 7 bases matching TRBD1. V lost 3 bases to trimming and J lost 0 bases; unmatched junction nucleotides: 4. The germline gives CDR1 KGHSH, CDR2 LQKENI. The CDR3 contains 15 residues. The CDR3 bases are TGTGCCAGCTCACCCCTGGACAGGCTGAACACTGAAGCTTTCTTT. Its translation: CASSPLDRLNTEAFF. The full variable domain, its missing parts supplied by reference TRBV18 and TRBJ1-1, is NAGVMQNPRHLVRRRGQEARLRCSPMKGHSHVYWYRQLPEEGLKFMVYLQKENIIDESGMPKERFSAEFPKEGPSILRIQQVVRGDSAAYFCASSPLDRLNTEAFFGQGTRLTVV.

This clone was counted only a few times. This chain's CDR3 is CASSPGLAEADTQYF. In DNA, the CDR3 is TGCGCCAGCAGCCCTGGACTAGCGGAAGCAGATACGCAGTATTTT. This sequence joins TRBV4-1 and TRBJ2-3; 10 nucleotides line up with TRBD2. J lost 4 bases, V lost 4 bases, and 5 bases had no gene match. The CDR3 contains 15 residues. Germline lookup yields CDR1 MGHRA and CDR2 YSYEKL.

V and J are TRBV19 and TRBJ2-3; no definite D call. Germline lookup yields CDR1 LNHDA and CDR2 SQIVND (reference sequence). The CDR3 has 14 residues. V lost 2 bases, J lost 2 bases, and 8 bases lay in between. The CDR3 sequence is CASSIRGDTDTQYF. For the CDR3, the DNA is TGTGCCAGTAGTATACGAGGAGACACAGATACGCAGTATTTT.

The CDR3 loop is CSVVLAGEQFF. The CDR3 coding sequence is TGCAGCGTTGTTCTAGCGGGCGAGCAGTTCTTC. The J gene is TRBJ2-1, the V gene TRBV29-1, with 8 bases identical to TRBD2. Germline values: CDR1 SQVTM, CDR2 ANQGSEA. The CDR3 runs to 11 residues. The J segment lost 10 bases and the V segment lost 4 bases, leaving 3 bases of the junction unmatched.

This clone has just a few counts. The CDR3 bases are TGTGCTAGTGGTTTGGGGACCTCAGGGTTACAAGAGACCCAGTACTTC. Protein sequence: CASGLGTSGLQETQYF. V is TRBV12-5 and J is TRBJ2-5; TRBD1 might be the D (5 bases). Per germline, CDR1 LGHNT and CDR2 FRNRAP. With 1 base removed from V and 2 bases from J, the gap between germline ends came to 14 bases. This CDR3 comprises 16 residues.

The chain joins TRBV30 to TRBJ1-1; D uncertain. There are 15 residues in the CDR3. Germline V gene lookup returns CDR1 GTSNPN and CDR2 SVGIG (reference sequence). Trimming left V 1 base short and J 0 bases short, with 12 bases between. The CDR3 DNA reads TGTGCCTGGAGTGGACCGACGGAGATGAACACTGAAGCTTTCTTT. Protein sequence: CAWSGPTEMNTEAFF.

V gene TRBV5-1 combines with J gene TRBJ1-2; 11 bases agree with TRBD1. J gave up 6 bases and V 5 bases, and 6 bases lay outside the gene matches. This CDR3 comprises 14 residues. Germline CDR1 is SGHRS and CDR2 is YFSETQ. Written as DNA, the CDR3 is TGCGCCAGCAGTCCCGGGACAGGGGGGGATGGCTACACCTTC. Translated, it gives CASSPGTGGDGYTF.